Each of the 19 T cell receptor beta chains below was sequenced from the same sample in a study of shared clonotypes between healthy human individuals. TCRdb's table, derived via immunoSEQ multiplex PCR, lists solely in-frame clones and lacks some. There are around 990,000 clones in the sample; about 72% occur only once, and more than 0.85% lies in the top ten. The sequenced sample consisted of memory CD4+ T cells from PBMCs. Subset given: CD45RA-negative fraction. The receptors derive from a man aged 18 to 30 in good health. Some clones in this sample may be carry-over from other donors' samples.

This clone was seen a few times. The sample has other DNA sequences that encode this CDR3 too. The chain recombines TRBV29-1 with TRBJ1-1; a weak D match, TRBD1 (6 bases). Germline V CDR1 and CDR2: SQVTM, ANQGSEA. This CDR3 is built from 14 residues. V was pared by 1 base and J by 4 bases, with 13 bases between. The CDR3: CSVEGGAGATEAFF. CDR3 in DNA: TGCAGCGTTGAAGGGGGTGCGGGGGCCACTGAAGCTTTCTTT.

The chain links TRBV5-4 to TRBJ2-6; the D gene is possibly TRBD2 (6 bases). This CDR3 is built from 19 residues. V lost 5 bases to trimming and J lost 0 bases, with 21 bases between them. The germline CDR1 and CDR2 sequences are SGHNT and YYREEE (reference sequence). Here the CDR3 reads CASRVGGASDFSGANVLTF. CDR3 sequence (DNA): TGTGCCAGCAGGGTGGGGGGAGCTAGCGACTTCTCTGGGGCCAACGTCCTGACTTTC.

The rearrangement joins TRBV5-4 to TRBJ1-3; no definite D call. Germline loops: CDR1 SGHNT, CDR2 YYREEE (reference sequence). The CDR3 has 13 amino acids. V lost 6 bases and J lost 4, with 11 bases in between. The CDR3 loop reads CASNTVAGNTIYF. The CDR3 bases are TGTGCCAGCAATACAGTGGCGGGAAACACCATATATTTT.

The V call is TRBV27, the J call TRBJ2-6; 9 bases map to TRBD1. The CDR3 extends over 17 amino acids. V lost 7 bases, J lost 0 bases, and 7 bases stayed unmatched. The germline gives CDR1 MNHEY, CDR2 SMNVEV (reference sequence). The CDR3 sequence is CASTPGTGISGANVLTF. In DNA, the CDR3 is TGTGCCAGCACCCCCGGGACAGGGATCTCTGGGGCCAACGTCCTGACTTTC.

This clone has more than one count but fewer than ten. The chain combines TRBV30 with TRBJ1-3; no clear D gene. Trimming took 0 bases from V and 2 from J, leaving 5 bases between them. This CDR3 is built from 13 residues. CDR1 is GTSNPN and CDR2 is SVGIG in the germline V gene (reference sequence). Written as DNA, the CDR3 is TGTGCCTGGAGTGTATTAACTGGAAACACCATATATTTT. It specifies CAWSVLTGNTIYF.

The chain uses TRBV4-1 and TRBJ2-1; TRBD1 matches 10 bases. The CDR3 runs 18 residues. V lost 0 bases and J lost 8; bases outside the gene matches: 13. Germline CDR1 MGHRA, CDR2 YSYEKL. CDR3 sequence: CASSQDRFPGQGLDEQFF. The CDR3 DNA reads as TGCGCCAGCAGCCAAGATCGGTTCCCGGGACAGGGGTTGGATGAGCAGTTCTTC.

This clone occurred once. The chain has TRBV28 and TRBJ2-7; TRBD2 is a possible D gene (6 bases). The CDR3 totals 15 residues. CDR1 MDHEN and CDR2 SYDVKM come from the germline V gene. Trimming shortened V by 3 bases and J by 0 bases, and 12 bases separated the two germline ends. This chain's CDR3 is CASSFGGPSSYEQYF. Here the CDR3 DNA reads TGTGCCAGCAGTTTCGGGGGTCCCAGCTCCTACGAGCAGTACTTC.

J is TRBJ2-1 and V is TRBV4-2; weak D call: TRBD2 (6 bases). CDR1 and CDR2 (germline): LGHNA, YNFKEQ. Deletions cut 0 bases from V and 3 bases from J, with 9 bases between. This CDR3 comprises 15 residues. CDR3: CASSQDLADYNEQFF. The CDR3 coding sequence is TGTGCCAGCAGCCAAGATTTAGCGGACTACAATGAGCAGTTCTTC.

The genes are TRBV6-1 and TRBJ2-5; 7 bases fit TRBD2. The CDR3 runs 17 residues. Germline lookup yields CDR1 MNHNS and CDR2 SASEGT. V lost 4 bases, J lost 11 bases, and 22 bases stayed unmatched. The DNA of the CDR3 is TGTGCCAGCAGTGTTGGGACCTCTCGACCTCGACGGGAGGAGCAGTACTTC. Protein: CASSVGTSRPRREEQYF.

CDR3: CASSTSGTGVFFNEKLFF. DNA of the CDR3: TGTGCCAGCAGTACGTCCGGGACAGGGGTCTTCTTTAATGAAAAACTGTTTTTT. The chain is built from TRBV28 and TRBJ1-4; 10 nucleotides agree with TRBD1. CDR1 and CDR2 (germline): MDHEN, SYDVKM. V was clipped by 5 bases and J by 4 bases; unmatched bases: 13. The length of the CDR3 is 18 residues.

This clone appeared many times. The gene calls are TRBV6-5 and TRBJ1-1; D gene ambiguous. Trimming cost V 0 bases and J 1 base, with 12 bases left between them. Germline CDR1 MNHEY, CDR2 SVGAGI. This CDR3 contains 16 residues. The CDR3 region has the DNA TGTGCCAGCAGTTACTCTGGTGGGTATGCGAACACTGAAGCTTTCTTT. Translating it yields CASSYSGGYANTEAFF.

V usage is TRBV5-3 and J usage is TRBJ2-2; 10 bases map to TRBD2. TRBV5-3 is an open reading frame whose function is uncertain. The CDR3 loop spans 22 amino acids. The V gene end was trimmed by 3 bases and the J gene end by 5 bases; junction bases not matched to a gene: 25. CDR3 nucleotide sequence: TGTGCCAGAAGCTGGTCCGAACGGGAGAATCGTGCTAGCGGGAGAAGGACCGGGGAGCTGTTTTTT. Translated: CARSWSERENRASGRRTGELFF.

This chain uses TRBV4-1 with TRBJ1-2, with D possibly being TRBD1 (5 bases). CDR1 is MGHRA and CDR2 is YSYEKL in the germline V gene. This CDR3 has 17 amino acids. The V end lost 2 bases, the J end lost 0 bases, and 16 bases lay between the germline ends. CDR3: CASSQPLGLQANYGYTF. The CDR3 DNA sequence: TGCGCCAGCAGCCAACCTTTGGGACTCCAGGCTAACTATGGCTACACCTTC.

This clone showed up just once. The chain couples TRBV5-1 to TRBJ2-3, with TRBD2 identical over 8 bases. V lost 4 bases, J lost 0 bases, and 4 bases stayed unmatched. This CDR3 has 15 residues. Germline assignment: CDR1 SGHRS and CDR2 YFSETQ. The CDR3 loop is CASSGSGTSTDTQYF. The CDR3 DNA follows: TGCGCCAGCAGCGGTAGCGGGACCAGCACAGATACGCAGTATTTT.

Remarks on this clone: The same CDR3 also results from other DNA sequences found in this sample. The rearrangement joins TRBV29-1 to TRBJ2-5, with TRBD2 matching over 7 bases. The ends lost 3 bases at V and 5 bases at J; junction bases unmatched: 6. The CDR3 extends over 13 amino acids. Germline CDR1 and CDR2: SQVTM and ANQGSEA. The CDR3: CSVEGGRGETQYF. Here the CDR3 DNA reads TGCAGCGTTGAGGGGGGGAGAGGGGAGACCCAGTACTTC.

The chain carries TRBV10-3 and TRBJ2-7; 8 nucleotides line up with TRBD2. The CDR3 covers 15 residues. The germline V gene encodes CDR1 ENHRY and CDR2 SYGVKD. The junction had 5 bases not matched to a gene; V was cut back by 2 bases and J by 2 bases. As DNA, the CDR3 is TGTGCCATCAGTGAGGAGCCGGGAGGGACCTACGAGCAGTACTTC. Protein sequence: CAISEEPGGTYEQYF.

V gene TRBV12-5 combines with J gene TRBJ2-5; D remains unclear. Germline CDR1 reads LGHNT; CDR2 reads FRNRAP. This CDR3 has 11 amino acids. V lost 6 bases and J 7 bases, leaving 9 bases between the germline ends. CDR3 protein: CASGVEGTQYF. The CDR3 DNA is TGTGCTAGTGGGGTGGAAGGGACCCAGTACTTC.

V gene TRBV19 combines with J gene TRBJ2-2, with 7 bases matching TRBD1. Germline V gene sequence: CDR1 LNHDA, CDR2 SQIVND (reference sequence). The length of the CDR3 is 16 residues. The V gene end was trimmed by 5 bases and the J gene end by 1 base; junction bases not matched to a gene: 7. The DNA for the CDR3 is TGTGCCAGTAGTCCAAGTTACAGGGGGAACACCGGGGAGCTGTTTTTT. This gives the protein CASSPSYRGNTGELFF.

This clone was seen many times. This rearrangement joins TRBV5-8 to TRBJ1-1, with 7 bases identical to TRBD1. The germline V gene encodes CDR1 SGHTS and CDR2 YDEGEE. The CDR3 consists of 14 residues. V shed 2 bases and J 6 bases; nucleotides not matched to a gene: 7. In DNA form, the CDR3 reads TGTGCCAGCAGCTTCACAGGGGAGGAGCCTGAAGCTTTCTTT. Translated, it gives CASSFTGEEPEAFF.